One T cell receptor beta chain is described in this entry. Antigen: not known. The data were obtained in a study of shared clonotypes between healthy human individuals. Overall study findings and caveats: Naive CD4 clonotypes overlapped across a handful of donors at approximately 5.3%.

Repertoires were generated with immunoSEQ multiplex PCR, while TCRdb's copy carries only in-frame clones and drops some. The sample contains some 1,600,000 clones, 98% of which appear only once. CDR1 is SGHAT and CDR2 is FQNNGV in the germline V gene. This CDR3 comprises 17 residues. V shed 4 bases and J 6 bases; nucleotides not matched to a gene: 11. A split of CD4+ cells into CD45RA+ naive and CD45RA-negative memory subsets was performed. This receptor was identified in a man aged 25 to 40 in good health. J is TRBJ2-2 and V is TRBV11-2; 10 bases align to TRBD2. Sequences were obtained from naive CD4+ T cells sorted from blood. Documented subset: CD45RA+ positively selected. The CDR3 protein is CASSSKGLAVSPGELFF. The CDR3 nucleotides are TGTGCCAGCAGCTCCAAAGGACTAGCGGTTTCCCCCGGGGAGCTGTTTTTT.